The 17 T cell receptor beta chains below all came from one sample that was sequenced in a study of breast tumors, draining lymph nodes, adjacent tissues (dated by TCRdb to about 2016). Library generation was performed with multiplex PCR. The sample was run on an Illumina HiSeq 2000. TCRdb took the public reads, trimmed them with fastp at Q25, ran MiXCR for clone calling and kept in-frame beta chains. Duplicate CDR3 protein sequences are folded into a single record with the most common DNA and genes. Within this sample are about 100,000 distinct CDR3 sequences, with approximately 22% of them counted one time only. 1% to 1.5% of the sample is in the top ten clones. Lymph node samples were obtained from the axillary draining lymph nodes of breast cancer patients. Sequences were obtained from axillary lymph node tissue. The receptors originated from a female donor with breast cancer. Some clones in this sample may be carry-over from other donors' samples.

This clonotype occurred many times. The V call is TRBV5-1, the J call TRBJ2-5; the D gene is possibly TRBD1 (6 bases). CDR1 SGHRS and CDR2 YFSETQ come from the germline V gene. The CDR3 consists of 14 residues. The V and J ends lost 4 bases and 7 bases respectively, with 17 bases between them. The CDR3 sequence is CASSRAGAAGTQYF. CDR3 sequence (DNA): TGCGCCAGCAGCCGGGCAGGGGCCGCCGGGACCCAGTACTTC.

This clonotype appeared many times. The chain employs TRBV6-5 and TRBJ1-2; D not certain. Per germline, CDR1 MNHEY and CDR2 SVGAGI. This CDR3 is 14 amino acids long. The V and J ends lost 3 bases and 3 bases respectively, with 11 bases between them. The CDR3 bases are TGTGCCAGCAGTTATAGTCCCCGGGACTATGGCTACACCTTC. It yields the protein CASSYSPRDYGYTF.

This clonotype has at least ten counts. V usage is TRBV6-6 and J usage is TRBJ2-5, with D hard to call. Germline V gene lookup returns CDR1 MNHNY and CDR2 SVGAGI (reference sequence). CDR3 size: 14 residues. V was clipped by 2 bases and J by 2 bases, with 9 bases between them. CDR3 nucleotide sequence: TGTGCCAGCAGTTACCCGGTCCTTCAAGAGACCCAGTACTTC. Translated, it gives CASSYPVLQETQYF.

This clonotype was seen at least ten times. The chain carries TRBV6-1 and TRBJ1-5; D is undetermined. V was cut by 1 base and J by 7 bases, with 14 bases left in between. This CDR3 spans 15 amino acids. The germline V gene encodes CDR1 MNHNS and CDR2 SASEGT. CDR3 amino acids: CASSEVVTPDQPQHF. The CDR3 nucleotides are TGTGCCAGCAGTGAAGTGGTCACGCCGGACCAGCCCCAGCATTTT.

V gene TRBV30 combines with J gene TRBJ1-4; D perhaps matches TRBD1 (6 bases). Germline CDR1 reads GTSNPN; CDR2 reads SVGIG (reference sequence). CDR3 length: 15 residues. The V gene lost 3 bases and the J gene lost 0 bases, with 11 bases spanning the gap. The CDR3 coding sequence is TGTGCCTGGAGCGGGGGCCTTGCAACTAATGAAAAACTGTTTTTT. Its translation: CAWSGGLATNEKLFF.

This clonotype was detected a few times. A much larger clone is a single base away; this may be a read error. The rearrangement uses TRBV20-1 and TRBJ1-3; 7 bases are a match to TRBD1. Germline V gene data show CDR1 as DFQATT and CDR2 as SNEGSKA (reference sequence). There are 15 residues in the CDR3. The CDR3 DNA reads TGCAGTGCTAGAGATCCCAGGGGGTCAGGAAACACCACATATTTT. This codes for CSARDPRGSGNTTYF.

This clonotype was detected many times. In DNA, the CDR3 is TGTGCCAGCAGTCGGCAGGGACCTAGATTCTCCTACGAGCAGTACTTC. As protein: CASSRQGPRFSYEQYF. The gene calls are TRBV12-3 or TRBV12-4 and TRBJ2-7; the D gene could be TRBD1 or TRBD2 (5 bases each). The CDR3 sequence is 16 residues long. Trimming stripped 5 bases from V and 0 bases from J, with 17 bases between.

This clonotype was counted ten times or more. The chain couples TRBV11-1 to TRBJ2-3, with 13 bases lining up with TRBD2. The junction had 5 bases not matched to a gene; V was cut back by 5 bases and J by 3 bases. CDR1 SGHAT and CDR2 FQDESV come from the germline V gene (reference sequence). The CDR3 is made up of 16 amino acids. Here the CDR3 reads CASSKGLAGRTDTQYF. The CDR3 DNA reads TGTGCCAGCAGCAAGGGACTAGCGGGGAGGACAGATACGCAGTATTTT.

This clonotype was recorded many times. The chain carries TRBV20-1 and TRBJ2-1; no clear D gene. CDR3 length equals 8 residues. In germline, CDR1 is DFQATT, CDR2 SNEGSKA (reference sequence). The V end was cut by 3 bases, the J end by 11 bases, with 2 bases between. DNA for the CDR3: TGCAGTGCTAGGCAGCAGTTCTTC. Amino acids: CSARQQFF.

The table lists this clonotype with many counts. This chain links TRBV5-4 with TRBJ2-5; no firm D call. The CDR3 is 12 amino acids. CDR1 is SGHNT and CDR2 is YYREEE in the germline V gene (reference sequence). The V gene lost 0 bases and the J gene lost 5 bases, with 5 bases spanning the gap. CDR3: CASSLGTETQYF. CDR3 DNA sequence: TGTGCCAGCAGCTTGGGAACCGAGACCCAGTACTTC. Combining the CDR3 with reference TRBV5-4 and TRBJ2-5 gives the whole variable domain ETGVTQSPTHLIKTRGQQVTLRCSSQSGHNTVSWYQQALGQGPQFIFQYYREEENGRGNFPPRFSGLQFPNYSSELNVNALELDDSALYLCASSLGTETQYFGPGTRLLVL.

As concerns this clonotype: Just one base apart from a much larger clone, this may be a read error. CDR3 protein: CATHQGVSENTIYF. Here the CDR3 DNA reads TGTGCCACCCATCAAGGAGTTTCTGAAAACACCATATATTTT. This sequence joins TRBV10-3 and TRBJ1-3; no definite D call. The CDR3 spans 14 residues. Germline values: CDR1 ENHRY, CDR2 SYGVKD.

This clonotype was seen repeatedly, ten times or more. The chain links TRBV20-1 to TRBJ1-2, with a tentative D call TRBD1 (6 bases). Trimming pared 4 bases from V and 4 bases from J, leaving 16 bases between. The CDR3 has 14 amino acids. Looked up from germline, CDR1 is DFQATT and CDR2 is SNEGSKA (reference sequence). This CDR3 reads CSATLGQRTYGYTF. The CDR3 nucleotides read TGCAGTGCTACCCTAGGACAGAGAACCTATGGCTACACCTTC.

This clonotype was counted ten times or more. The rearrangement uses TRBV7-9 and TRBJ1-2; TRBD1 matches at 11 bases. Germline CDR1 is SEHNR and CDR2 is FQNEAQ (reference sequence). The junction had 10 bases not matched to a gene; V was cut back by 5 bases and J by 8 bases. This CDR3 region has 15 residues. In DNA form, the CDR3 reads TGTGCCAGCAGCGCGGACAGGGGGCGATACGGCGGCTACACCTTC. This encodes CASSADRGRYGGYTF.

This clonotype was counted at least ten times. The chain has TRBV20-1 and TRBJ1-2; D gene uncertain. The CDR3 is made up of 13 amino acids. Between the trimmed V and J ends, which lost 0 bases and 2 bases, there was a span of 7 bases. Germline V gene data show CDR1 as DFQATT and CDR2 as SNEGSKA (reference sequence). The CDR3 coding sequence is TGCAGTGCTAGAGACGAAACAAACTATGGCTACACCTTC. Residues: CSARDETNYGYTF.

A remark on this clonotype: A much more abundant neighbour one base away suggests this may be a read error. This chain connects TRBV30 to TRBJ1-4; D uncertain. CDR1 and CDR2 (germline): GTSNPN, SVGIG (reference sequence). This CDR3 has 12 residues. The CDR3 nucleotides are TGTGTTCTCGGTGCAACTAATGAAAAACCGTTTTTT. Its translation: CVLGATNEKPFF.

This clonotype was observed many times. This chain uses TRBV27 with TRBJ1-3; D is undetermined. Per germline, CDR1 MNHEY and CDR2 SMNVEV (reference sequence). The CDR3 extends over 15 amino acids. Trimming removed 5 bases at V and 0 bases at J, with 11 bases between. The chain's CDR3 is CASSLSGISGNTIYF. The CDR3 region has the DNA TGTGCCAGCAGTCTTTCGGGTATCTCTGGAAACACCATATATTTT.

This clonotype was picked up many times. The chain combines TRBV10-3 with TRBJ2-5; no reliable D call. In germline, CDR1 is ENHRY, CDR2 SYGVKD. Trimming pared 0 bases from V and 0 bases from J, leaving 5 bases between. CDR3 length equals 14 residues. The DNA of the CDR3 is TGTGCCATCAGTGAGTCGGGTAACCAAGAGACCCAGTACTTC. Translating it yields CAISESGNQETQYF.